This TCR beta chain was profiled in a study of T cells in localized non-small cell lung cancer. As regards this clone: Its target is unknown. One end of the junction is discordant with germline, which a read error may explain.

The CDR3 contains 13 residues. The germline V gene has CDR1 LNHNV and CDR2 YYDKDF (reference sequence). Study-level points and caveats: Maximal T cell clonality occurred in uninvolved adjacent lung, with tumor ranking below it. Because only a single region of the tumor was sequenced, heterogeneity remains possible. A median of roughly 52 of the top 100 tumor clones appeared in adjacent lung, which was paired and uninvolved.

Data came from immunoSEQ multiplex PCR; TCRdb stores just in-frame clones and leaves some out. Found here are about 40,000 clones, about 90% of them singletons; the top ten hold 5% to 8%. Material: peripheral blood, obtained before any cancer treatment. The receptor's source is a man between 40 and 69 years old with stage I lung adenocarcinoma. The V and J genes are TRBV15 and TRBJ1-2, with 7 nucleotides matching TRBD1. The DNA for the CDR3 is TGTGCCACCAGCAGAACAAAGACGGGACAGAAGAACTTC. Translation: CATSRTKTGQKNF.